These T cell receptor beta chains were read from a single sample in a study of shared clonotypes between healthy human individuals. The data were produced by immunoSEQ multiplex PCR, yet TCRdb's version contains in-frame clones alone and is incomplete. Among about 710,000 clones, about three quarters were seen once, and the ten largest hold 1.5% to 2%. The sample was memory CD4+ T cells sorted from blood. The receptors were sampled from a woman under 40 in good health. Both conserved end residues are part of each CDR3. A D gene is named only where the DNA matches it firmly. Size is stated for part of the rows, as once, few or many counts, or as a class when the clone is expanded.

j_call d_call v_call clone_size cdr3_aa cdr3_nt
TRBJ1-2 - TRBV5-1 - CASSPAGAGGYTF TGCGCCAGCAGCCCGGCGGGGGCGGGTGGCTACACCTTC
TRBJ1-5 - TRBV2 few CASSENRAYQPQHF TGTGCCAGCAGTGAGAACAGGGCGTATCAGCCCCAGCATTTT
TRBJ2-7 TRBD2 TRBV10-1 - CASSASGGLEQYF TGCGCCAGCAGTGCTAGCGGGGGGCTCGAGCAGTACTTC
TRBJ1-4 - TRBV6-5 - CASSYSTGNEKLFF TGTGCCAGCAGTTACTCGACGGGGAATGAAAAACTGTTTTTT
TRBJ1-2 - TRBV20-1 once CGGANYGYTF TGCGGAGGGGCCAACTATGGCTACACCTTC
TRBJ2-1 - TRBV6-1 - CATVEGTNQNEQFF TGTGCTACAGTGGAGGGTACCAACCAAAATGAGCAGTTCTTC
TRBJ2-3 TRBD1 TRBV7-9 - CASRDAGTGDTDTQYF TGTGCCAGCAGGGATGCCGGGACAGGGGACACAGATACGCAGTATTTT
TRBJ2-7 - TRBV7-9 - CASSLVGTGAQEVF -
TRBJ2-7 TRBD2 TRBV6-1 - CASRTGGGNYEQYF TGTGCCAGCAGGACCGGGGGGGGCAACTACGAGCAGTACTTC
TRBJ1-1 - TRBV6-1 - CASIFSRGNTEAFF TGTGCCAGCATTTTTTCCAGGGGAAACACTGAAGCTTTCTTT
TRBJ2-6 TRBD1 TRBV5-1 - CASSQVPGQGTGANVLTF TGCGCCAGCAGCCAGGTCCCGGGACAGGGGACTGGGGCCAACGTCCTGACTTTC
TRBJ1-1 - TRBV10-3 - CAAGPEPMNTEAFF TGTGCCGCAGGGCCAGAGCCCATGAACACTGAAGCTTTCTTT
TRBJ1-2 - TRBV7-9 - CASGSLAVGGYTF TGTGCCAGCGGATCCCTAGCTGTCGGGGGCTACACCTTC
TRBJ2-5 - TRBV29-1 - CSVDWGFGDLGTQYF TGCAGCGTTGATTGGGGGTTCGGGGATTTGGGGACCCAGTACTTC
TRBJ2-3 - TRBV5-1 - CASSLAGDQDTQYF TGCGCCAGCAGCTTGGCAGGAGACCAAGATACGCAGTATTTT
TRBJ2-3 - TRBV2 many CASSEAEAEDTQYF TGTGCCAGCAGTGAAGCGGAAGCGGAAGATACGCAGTATTTT
TRBJ2-3 - TRBV28 - CASSGDIRDTQYF TGTGCCAGCAGTGGGGACATTCGTGATACGCAGTATTTT
TRBJ1-2 - TRBV6-5 once CASGENYGYTF TGTGCCAGCGGAGAAAACTATGGCTACACCTTC
TRBJ1-1 - TRBV6-5 - CASSYSQRSDTEAFF TGTGCCAGCAGTTACTCTCAAAGATCAGACACTGAAGCTTTCTTT
TRBJ2-3 TRBD2 TRBV5-1 - CASSSGLKSHTDTQYF TGCGCCAGCAGCTCGGGACTAAAAAGTCACACAGATACGCAGTATTTT
TRBJ2-5 - TRBV18 - CASSPGTLETQYF TGTGCCAGCTCACCCGGGACCTTAGAGACCCAGTACTTC
TRBJ2-2 TRBD2 TRBV7-2 once CASSLGLARTGELFF TGTGCCAGCAGCTTGGGACTAGCGCGTACCGGGGAGCTGTTTTTT
TRBJ1-1 TRBD1 TRBV7-9 - CASSREGQASPLAFF TGTGCCAGCAGCCGAGAAGGACAGGCCAGTCCTCTAGCTTTCTTT
TRBJ1-1 - TRBV6-1 - CAINREAENTEAFF TGTGCCATTAATCGAGAAGCAGAGAACACTGAAGCTTTCTTT
TRBJ2-5 TRBD1 TRBV2 few CASRTGGQETQYF TGTGCCAGCAGGACAGGGGGACAAGAGACCCAGTACTTC
TRBJ1-2 - TRBV28 - CASQKTGISGYTF TGTGCCAGCCAAAAGACAGGTATCTCTGGCTACACCTTC
TRBJ1-5 - TRBV6-1 - CASSEPPIQPQHF TGTGCCAGCAGTGAACCCCCGATCCAGCCCCAGCATTTT
TRBJ2-2 - TRBV10-2 - CASSGGGSYSTGELFF TGCGCCAGCAGTGGAGGAGGGAGTTATTCCACCGGGGAGCTGTTTTTT
TRBJ2-5 TRBD2 TRBV28 - CASSFRLAGGLQETQYF TGTGCCAGCAGTTTTAGGCTAGCGGGAGGGTTACAAGAGACCCAGTACTTC
TRBJ2-7 - TRBV6-1 - CASSGSREQYF TGTGCCAGCAGTGGTTCTAGGGAGCAGTACTTC
TRBJ2-6 - TRBV18 - CASSPTEAGANVLTF TGTGCCAGCTCGCCGACAGAGGCCGGGGCCAACGTCCTGACTTTC
TRBJ2-1 TRBD2 TRBV6-6 - CASSYQAGGIGYEQFF TGTGCCAGCAGTTACCAGGCGGGAGGGATTGGCTATGAGCAGTTCTTC
TRBJ1-1 - TRBV18 - CASVLQTEAFF TGTGCCAGTGTCCTCCAGACTGAAGCTTTCTTT
TRBJ2-1 TRBD2 TRBV2 - CASVTGLAGVNEQFF TGTGCCAGCGTGACGGGACTAGCGGGAGTCAATGAGCAGTTCTTC
TRBJ2-1 TRBD2 TRBV6-4 - CASSQGLAGYNEQFF TGTGCCAGCAGCCAGGGACTAGCGGGATACAATGAGCAGTTCTTC
TRBJ1-5 TRBD1 TRBV29-1 - CSVRQGEQPQHF TGCAGCGTTAGACAGGGGGAACAGCCCCAGCATTTT
TRBJ2-7 TRBD1 TRBV5-1 - CASSPGDRDRYEQYF TGCGCCAGCAGCCCCGGGGACAGGGATAGGTACGAGCAGTACTTC
TRBJ2-1 - TRBV18 - CASSPDGTVGNEQFF TGTGCCAGCTCACCAGACGGGACGGTGGGTAATGAGCAGTTCTTC
TRBJ2-7 - TRBV10-3 - CAIKAEGPYEQYF TGTGCCATCAAAGCGGAAGGGCCCTACGAGCAGTACTTC
TRBJ2-2 - TRBV9 - CASSVDFGELFF TGTGCCAGCAGCGTAGACTTCGGGGAGCTGTTTTTT
TRBJ1-5 - TRBV2 - CASSGSLPGFLPQHF TGTGCCAGCAGTGGAAGTTTGCCGGGATTCCTGCCCCAGCATTTT
TRBJ2-1 TRBD2 TRBV15 - CATSALAGAGNEQFF TGTGCCACCAGCGCCTTAGCGGGAGCTGGCAATGAGCAGTTCTTC
TRBJ2-7 TRBD1 TRBV28 - CASSGDSNPHEQYF TGTGCCAGCAGTGGGGACAGCAATCCTCATGAGCAGTACTTC
TRBJ2-1 - TRBV1 - CTSSHPGHRTYNEQFF TGCACCAGCAGCCACCCGGGACACCGAACCTACAATGAGCAGTTCTTC
TRBJ2-7 TRBD2 TRBV30 - CAWSVQGLAGEQYF TGTGCCTGGAGTGTACAGGGACTAGCGGGCGAGCAGTACTTC
TRBJ1-1 TRBD1 TRBV18 - CASSPNRQGPRHTEAFF TGTGCCAGCTCACCCAATAGACAGGGGCCGCGCCACACTGAAGCTTTCTTT
TRBJ2-3 - TRBV5-1 once CASSLHASTDTQYF TGCGCCAGCAGCTTACATGCTAGCACAGATACGCAGTATTTT
TRBJ2-5 TRBD2 TRBV28 - CASTPSGGAGETQYF TGTGCCAGCACCCCCTCGGGGGGAGCCGGGGAGACCCAGTACTTC
TRBJ1-2 TRBD1 TRBV7-9 - CASSPRTGANYGYTF TGTGCCAGCAGCCCGAGGACAGGAGCCAACTATGGCTACACCTTC
TRBJ1-3 - TRBV5-1 - CASSPGPGNTIYF TGCGCCAGCAGCCCCGGACCTGGAAACACCATATATTTT